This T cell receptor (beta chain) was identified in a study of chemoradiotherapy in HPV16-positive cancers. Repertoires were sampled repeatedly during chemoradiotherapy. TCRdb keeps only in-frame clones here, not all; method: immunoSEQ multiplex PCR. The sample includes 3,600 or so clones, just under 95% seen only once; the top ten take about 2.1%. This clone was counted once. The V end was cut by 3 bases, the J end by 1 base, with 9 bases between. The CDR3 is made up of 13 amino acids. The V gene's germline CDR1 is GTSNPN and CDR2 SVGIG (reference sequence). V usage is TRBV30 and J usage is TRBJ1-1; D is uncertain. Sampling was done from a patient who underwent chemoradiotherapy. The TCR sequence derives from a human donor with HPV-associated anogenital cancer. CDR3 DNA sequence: TGTGCCTGGAGGATCTCAGCGAACACTGAAGCTTTCTTT. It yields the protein CAWRISANTEAFF. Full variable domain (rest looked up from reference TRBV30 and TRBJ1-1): SQTIHQWPATLVQPVGSPLSLECTVEGTSNPNLYWYRQAAGRGLQLLFYSVGIGQISSEVPQNLSASRPQDRQFILSSKKLLLSDSGFYLCAWRISANTEAFFGQGTRLTVV.